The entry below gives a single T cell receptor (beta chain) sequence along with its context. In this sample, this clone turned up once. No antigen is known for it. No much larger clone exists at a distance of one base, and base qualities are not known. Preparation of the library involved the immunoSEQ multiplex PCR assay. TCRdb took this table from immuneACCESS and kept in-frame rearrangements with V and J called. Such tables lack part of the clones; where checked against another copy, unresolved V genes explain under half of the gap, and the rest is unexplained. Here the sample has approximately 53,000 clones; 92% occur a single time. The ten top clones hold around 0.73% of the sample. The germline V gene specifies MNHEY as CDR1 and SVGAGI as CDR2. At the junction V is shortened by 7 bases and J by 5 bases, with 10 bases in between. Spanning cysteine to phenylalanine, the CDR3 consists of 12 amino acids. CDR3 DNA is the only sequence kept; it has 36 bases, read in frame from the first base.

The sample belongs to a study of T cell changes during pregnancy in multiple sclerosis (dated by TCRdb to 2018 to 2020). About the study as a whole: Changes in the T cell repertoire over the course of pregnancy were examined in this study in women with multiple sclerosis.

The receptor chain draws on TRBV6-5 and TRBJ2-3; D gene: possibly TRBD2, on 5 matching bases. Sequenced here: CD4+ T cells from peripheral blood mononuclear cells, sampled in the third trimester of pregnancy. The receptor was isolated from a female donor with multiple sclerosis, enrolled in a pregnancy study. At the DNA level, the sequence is TGTGCCAGCACGGGGTTTGGAGATACGCAGTATTTT. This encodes CASTGFGDTQYF.